These 21 T cell receptor beta chains came from one sample sequenced in a study of T cells in Graves' hyperthyroidism and ophthalmopathy. TCR beta CDR3 regions were amplified from RNA transcripts. First-round RT-PCR of the TCR CDR3 relied on the HTBI primer set. Via MiXCR, TCRdb re-called the multiplex PCR reads, giving one row per CDR3 protein. The sample includes about 46,000 distinct CDR3 sequences, over 45% seen only once; the top ten take roughly 32%. Specimen: peripheral blood or thyroid tissue (not recorded which). The receptors stem from a woman between 50 and 59 years old with Graves' hyperthyroidism.

In its sample, this clonotype was seen many times. The V and J genes are TRBV4-1 and TRBJ2-2, with TRBD1 matching over 7 bases. The CDR3 covers 16 residues. Unmatched junction bases numbered 6, after V lost 1 base and J lost 4 bases. The germline CDR1 and CDR2 sequences are MGHRA and YSYEKL. The CDR3 DNA reads as TGCGCCAGCAGCCAAGTACAGGGGCGCGCCACCGGGGAGCTGTTTTTT. This sequence encodes CASSQVQGRATGELFF.

Remarks on this clonotype: One junction end disagrees with the germline gene, perhaps due to a read error. V usage is TRBV5-1 and J usage is TRBJ2-3, with TRBD1 as a possible D gene (6 bases). Germline assignment: CDR1 SGHRS and CDR2 YFSETQ. The CDR3 totals 15 residues. The CDR3 spells CPSSLLDSSTDTQYF. Here the CDR3 DNA reads TGCCCCAGCAGCCTGTTGGACAGCTCAACAGATACGCAGTATTTT.

The genes are TRBV15 and TRBJ2-7, with a tentative D call TRBD2 (5 bases). Trimming left V 0 bases short and J 2 bases short, with 8 bases between. Germline assignment: CDR1 LNHNV and CDR2 YYDKDF (reference sequence). The CDR3 extends over 14 amino acids. DNA of the CDR3: TGTGCCACCAGCAGAGAGGCTAGCCCCTACGAGCAGTACTTC. Its protein product is CATSREASPYEQYF.

This clonotype was counted between two and nine times. A much larger clone sits a single nucleotide away, making a read error possible. It is likely a read error, because the conserved phenylalanine at the end of the CDR3 is missing. The V call is TRBV30, the J call TRBJ2-3; D not certain. CDR3 size: 13 residues. The germline V gene has CDR1 GTSNPN and CDR2 SVGIG (reference sequence). The V end was cut by 0 bases, the J end by 1 base, with 5 bases between. This CDR3 reads CAWSVLRTDTQYL. The CDR3 DNA sequence: TGTGCCTGGAGTGTACTACGCACAGATACGCAGTATCTT.

The genes are TRBV20-1 and TRBJ1-1; 7 positions match TRBD1. From germline, CDR1 is DFQATT and CDR2 SNEGSKA (reference sequence). This CDR3 comprises 12 residues. This CDR3 is CRADRVGTEAFF. CDR3 nucleotide sequence: TGCAGGGCCGACAGGGTTGGCACTGAAGCTTTCTTT.

The chain links TRBV7-7 to TRBJ2-2; the D gene is possibly TRBD1 (5 bases). Germline-derived CDR1 and CDR2 are SSHAT and FNYEAQ (reference sequence). V gave up 5 bases and J gave up 3 bases, with 10 bases separating them. CDR3 size: 14 residues. The CDR3 protein is CASSPGHHTGELFF. The CDR3 bases are TGTGCCAGCAGCCCCGGACACCACACCGGGGAGCTGTTTTTT.

The chain is built from TRBV10-3 and TRBJ2-7; TRBD1 might be the D (6 bases). V was pared by 0 bases and J by 2 bases, with 20 bases between. The germline gives CDR1 ENHRY, CDR2 SYGVKD. The CDR3 contains 18 residues. The CDR3 DNA is TGTGCCATCAGTGAGTCAAAAGGGCAGGGGAGCATCACCTACGAGCAGTACTTC. This translates into CAISESKGQGSITYEQYF.

This clonotype was counted many times. This chain uses TRBV10-3 with TRBJ2-5; D remains unclear. Germline CDR1 and CDR2: ENHRY and SYGVKD. The CDR3 loop spans 14 amino acids. Trimming took 3 bases from V and 5 from J, leaving 13 bases between them. This CDR3 reads CAISDHGLRETQYF. CDR3 nucleotides: TGTGCCATCAGTGATCACGGGCTTCGGGAGACCCAGTACTTC.

This clonotype came up many times. This chain joins TRBV20-1 and TRBJ1-2; TRBD1 matches at 10 bases. The CDR3 has 16 amino acids. With 3 bases clipped from V and 5 bases from J, the junction kept 12 bases outside the gene matches. Germline V gives CDR1 DFQATT, CDR2 SNEGSKA (reference sequence). CDR3 sequence (DNA): TGCAGTGCTAGCCTTATTAGGGACAGGGGAGGTTATGGCTACACCTTC. This sequence encodes CSASLIRDRGGYGYTF.

This clonotype has ten or more counts. V and J are TRBV20-1 and TRBJ2-7, with TRBD2 identical over 12 bases. J was trimmed by 0 bases and V by 4 bases; bases with no gene match: 7. CDR1 is DFQATT and CDR2 is SNEGSKA in the germline V gene (reference sequence). This CDR3 is 16 amino acids long. The CDR3 DNA sequence: TGCAGTGCTATTGCCGGGACTAGCGGGCACTCCTACGAGCAGTACTTC. It codes for CSAIAGTSGHSYEQYF.

The rearrangement uses TRBV2 and TRBJ1-6, with 10 bases lining up with TRBD1. CDR3 length equals 15 residues. Per germline, CDR1 SNHLY and CDR2 FYNNEI. After removal of 6 bases from V and 12 bases from J, the junction contained 11 bases not matched to a gene. CDR3 nucleotides: TGTGCCAGCAGGGCCGGGACAGGGGCTGGAGGACCCCTCCACTTT. Translated: CASRAGTGAGGPLHF.

There are many counts of this clonotype. This rearrangement joins TRBV12-3 or TRBV12-4 to TRBJ2-7; the D gene could be TRBD1 or TRBD2 (7 bases each). The germline V and J ends were trimmed by 6 bases and 3 bases, with 15 bases remaining between them. The CDR3 totals 14 residues. Here the CDR3 reads CASSLQGEGYEQYF. The CDR3 DNA reads TGTGCCAGCAGCCTTCAGGGGGAGGGCTACGAGCAGTACTTC.

The rearrangement joins TRBV10-2 to TRBJ2-7; no reliable D call. The V end lost 2 bases, the J end lost 2 bases, and 13 bases lay between the germline ends. The CDR3 runs 15 residues. Germline CDR1 reads WSHSY; CDR2 reads SAAADI. As DNA, the CDR3 is TGCGCCAGCAGTGAGGGTAATAGCTCCCCCTACGAGCAGTACTTC. It is translated as CASSEGNSSPYEQYF.

The rearrangement uses TRBV7-9 and TRBJ2-5, with a weak D call TRBD2 (7 bases). Germline V gives CDR1 SEHNR, CDR2 FQNEAQ (reference sequence). V was pared by 1 base and J by 9 bases, with 18 bases between. The CDR3 sequence is 15 residues long. The CDR3 here is CASSLDWGGNQPQYF. The CDR3 coding sequence is TGTGCCAGCAGCTTAGATTGGGGGGGCAATCAGCCCCAGTACTTC.

This rearrangement joins TRBV4-1 to TRBJ1-2, with D possibly TRBD1 on 5 matching bases. The CDR3 is made up of 15 amino acids. Germline V gene sequence: CDR1 MGHRA, CDR2 YSYEKL. V was pared by 6 bases and J by 8 bases, with 22 bases between. The CDR3 nucleotides are TGCGCCAGCAGTCACACCGATCGAGGGGCTGACGGCTACACCTTC. This gives the protein CASSHTDRGADGYTF.

The chain uses TRBV7-9 and TRBJ2-5; D assignment may be TRBD1 or TRBD2 (5 bases each). Per the germline V gene, CDR1 is SEHNR and CDR2 is FQNEAQ (reference sequence). The CDR3 runs 16 residues. V was pared by 6 bases and J by 0 bases, with 17 bases between. CDR3 loop: CASSYLVGGYQETQYF. CDR3 DNA: TGTGCCAGCAGTTACCTGGTTGGGGGATACCAAGAGACCCAGTACTTC.

The chain is built from TRBV5-1 and TRBJ2-2, with D possibly being TRBD1 (6 bases). Germline loops: CDR1 SGHRS, CDR2 YFSETQ. Trimming removed 4 bases at V and 2 bases at J, with 9 bases between. The CDR3 spans 14 residues. This CDR3 is CASSDRLNTGELFF. The DNA for the CDR3 is TGCGCCAGCAGCGACAGGTTAAACACCGGGGAGCTGTTTTTT.

This clonotype showed up many times. It may be a read error: a sequence one base away is much more abundant. The chain links TRBV7-9 to TRBJ2-7, with D perhaps TRBD1 or TRBD2 (6 bases each). V shed 8 bases and J shed 2 bases, with 22 bases lying between them. The germline CDR1 and CDR2 sequences are SEHNR and FQNEAQ (reference sequence). This CDR3 is built from 16 residues. The CDR3 sequence is CASGPSRGPHTYEQYF. CDR3 DNA: TGTGCCAGCGGCCCAAGCCGGGGGCCGCACACCTACGAGCAGTACTTC.

V gene TRBV10-3 combines with J gene TRBJ2-2, with 9 positions matching TRBD2. This CDR3 is built from 16 residues. With V trimmed by 5 bases and J by 5 bases, 9 bases remained unmatched. Per the germline V gene, CDR1 is ENHRY and CDR2 is SYGVKD. The CDR3 reads CAISIEGLAGTGELFF. The CDR3 DNA sequence: TGTGCCATCAGTATTGAGGGACTAGCTGGAACCGGGGAGCTGTTTTTT.

Worth noting for this clonotype: A single base separates this from a much larger clone, so it may be a read error. The chain combines TRBV3-1 with TRBJ2-2; 9 nucleotides align to TRBD2. The V gene's germline CDR1 is LGHDT and CDR2 YNNKEL (reference sequence). The CDR3 has 16 residues. The CDR3 loop reads CACSLGAGGSRGELFF. In DNA form, the CDR3 reads TGTGCCTGCAGCCTAGGCGCGGGAGGGTCCCGCGGGGAGCTGTTTTTT.

CDR3: CSADGQGVGIGQPQHF. The CDR3 coding sequence is TGCAGTGCCGATGGACAGGGGGTCGGGATCGGTCAGCCCCAGCATTTT. The chain carries TRBV20-1 and TRBJ1-5; 10 bases agree with TRBD1. This CDR3 has 16 amino acids. V shed 6 bases, J shed 6 bases, and the junction held 14 bases outside the gene matches. From germline, CDR1 is DFQATT and CDR2 SNEGSKA (reference sequence).